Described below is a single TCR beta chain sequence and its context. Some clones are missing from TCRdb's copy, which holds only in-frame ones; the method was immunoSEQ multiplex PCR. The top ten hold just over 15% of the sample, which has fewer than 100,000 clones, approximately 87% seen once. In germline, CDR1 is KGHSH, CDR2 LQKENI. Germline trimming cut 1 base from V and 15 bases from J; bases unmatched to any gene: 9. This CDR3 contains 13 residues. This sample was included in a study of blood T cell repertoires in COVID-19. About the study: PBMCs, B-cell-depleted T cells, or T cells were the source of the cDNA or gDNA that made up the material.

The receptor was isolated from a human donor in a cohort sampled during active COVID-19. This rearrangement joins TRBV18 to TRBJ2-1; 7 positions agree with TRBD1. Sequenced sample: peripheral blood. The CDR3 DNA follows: TGTGCCAGCTCACCACGGGACCGGGACAGAGTGTTCTTC. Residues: CASSPRDRDRVFF.